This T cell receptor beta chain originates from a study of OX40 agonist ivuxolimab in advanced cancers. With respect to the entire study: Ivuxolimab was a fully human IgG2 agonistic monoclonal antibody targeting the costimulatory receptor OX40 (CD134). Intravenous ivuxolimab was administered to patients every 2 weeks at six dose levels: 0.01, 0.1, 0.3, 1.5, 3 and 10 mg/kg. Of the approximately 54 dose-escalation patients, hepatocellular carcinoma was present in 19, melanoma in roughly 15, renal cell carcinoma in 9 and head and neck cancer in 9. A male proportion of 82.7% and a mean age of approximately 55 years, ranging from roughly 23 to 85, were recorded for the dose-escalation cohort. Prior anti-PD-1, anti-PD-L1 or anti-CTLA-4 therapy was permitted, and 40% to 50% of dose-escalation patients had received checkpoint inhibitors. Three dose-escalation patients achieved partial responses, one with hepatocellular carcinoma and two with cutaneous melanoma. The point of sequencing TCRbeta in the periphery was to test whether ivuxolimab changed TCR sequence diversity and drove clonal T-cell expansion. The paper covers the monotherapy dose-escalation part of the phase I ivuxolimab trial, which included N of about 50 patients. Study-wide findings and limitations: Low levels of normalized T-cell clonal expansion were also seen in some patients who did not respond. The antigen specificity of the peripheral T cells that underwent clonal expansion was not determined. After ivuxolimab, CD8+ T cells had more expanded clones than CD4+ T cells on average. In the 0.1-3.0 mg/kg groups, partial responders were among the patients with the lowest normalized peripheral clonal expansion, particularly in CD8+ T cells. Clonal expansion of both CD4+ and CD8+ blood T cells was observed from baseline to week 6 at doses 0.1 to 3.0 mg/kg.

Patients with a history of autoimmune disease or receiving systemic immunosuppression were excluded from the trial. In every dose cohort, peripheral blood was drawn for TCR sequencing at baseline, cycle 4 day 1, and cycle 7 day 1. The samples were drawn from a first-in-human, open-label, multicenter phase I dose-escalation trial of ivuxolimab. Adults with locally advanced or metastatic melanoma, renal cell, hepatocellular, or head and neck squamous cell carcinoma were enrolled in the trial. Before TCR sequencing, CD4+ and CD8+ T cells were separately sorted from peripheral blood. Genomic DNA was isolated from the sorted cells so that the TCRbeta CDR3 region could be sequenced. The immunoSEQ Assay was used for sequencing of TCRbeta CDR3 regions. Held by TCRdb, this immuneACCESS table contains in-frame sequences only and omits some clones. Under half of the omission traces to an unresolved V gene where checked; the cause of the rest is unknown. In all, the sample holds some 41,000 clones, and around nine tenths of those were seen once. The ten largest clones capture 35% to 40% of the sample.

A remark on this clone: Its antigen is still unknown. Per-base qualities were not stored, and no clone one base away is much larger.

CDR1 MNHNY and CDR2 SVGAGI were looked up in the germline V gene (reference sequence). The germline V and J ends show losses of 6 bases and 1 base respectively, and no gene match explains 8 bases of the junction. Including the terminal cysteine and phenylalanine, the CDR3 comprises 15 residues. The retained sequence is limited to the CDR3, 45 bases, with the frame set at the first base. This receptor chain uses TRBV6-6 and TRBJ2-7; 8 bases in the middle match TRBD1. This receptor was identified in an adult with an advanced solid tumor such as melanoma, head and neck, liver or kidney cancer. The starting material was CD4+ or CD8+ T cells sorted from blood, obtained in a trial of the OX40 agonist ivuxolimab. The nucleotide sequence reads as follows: TGTGCCAGCAGCCCTGGACAGGGAGCTTCCTACGAGCAGTACTTC. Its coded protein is CASSPGQGASYEQYF.